The next 29 T cell receptor beta chains were all read from a single sample in a study of blood T cell repertoires in COVID-19. Profiling relied on immunoSEQ multiplex PCR, and the TCRdb table lists in-frame clones only, not all of them. The top ten clones hold around 3.5% of a sample with nearly 350,000 clones, more than 75% of them seen once. The sequenced sample was peripheral blood. The receptors derive from a woman younger than 30 who had recovered from COVID-19.

This clone has just one count. The chain employs TRBV5-3 and TRBJ2-2; 10 bases map to TRBD1. TRBV5-3 belongs to the ORF category, with a function that is uncertain. CDR3 length equals 20 residues. The trim removed 3 bases at V and 0 bases at J, leaving 14 bases unmatched. CDR3: CARSSLKGQGTDANTGELFF. CDR3 DNA: TGTGCCAGAAGCTCGCTCAAGGGACAGGGGACTGACGCGAACACCGGGGAGCTGTTTTTT.

This sequence joins TRBV6-5 and TRBJ1-5; D not certain. Trimming left V 4 bases short and J 0 bases short, with 10 bases between. Germline lookup yields CDR1 MNHEY and CDR2 SVGAGI. The CDR3 length is 15 residues. The CDR3 coding sequence is TGTGCCAGCAGTTCCTGGGCAAATAGCAATCAGCCCCAGCATTTT. Protein product: CASSSWANSNQPQHF.

This sequence joins TRBV10-3 and TRBJ2-5; D may be TRBD2 (5 bases). The CDR3 length is 15 residues. V was shortened by 0 bases and J by 5 bases, with 13 bases between the two germline ends. The germline V gene encodes CDR1 ENHRY and CDR2 SYGVKD. The CDR3 DNA reads TGTGCCATCAGTGAGTCGCCAGCGGAGAGGGAGACCCAGTACTTC. As protein: CAISESPAERETQYF.

The chain combines TRBV24-1 with TRBJ2-5; 7 bases fit TRBD1. Losses at the gene ends were 3 bases for V and 4 bases for J; bases not matched to a gene: 13. This CDR3 comprises 17 residues. The germline gives CDR1 KGHDR, CDR2 SFDVKD. CDR3 nucleotide sequence: TGTGCCACCAGTGATCCTACCGAGCAGACAGGGAGAGAGACCCAGTACTTC. Amino acid sequence: CATSDPTEQTGRETQYF.

The sample holds one count of this clone. The chain is built from TRBV30 and TRBJ1-6; weak D call: TRBD1 (6 bases). Between the trimmed V and J ends, which lost 4 bases and 5 bases, there was a span of 9 bases. In germline, CDR1 is GTSNPN, CDR2 SVGIG (reference sequence). The CDR3 length is 13 residues. CDR3 nucleotide sequence: TGTGCCTGGACGGACAGTCATAATTCACCCCTCCACTTT. It codes for CAWTDSHNSPLHF.

In this sample, this clone turned up once. V gene TRBV5-4 combines with J gene TRBJ1-4, with 9 bases fitting TRBD1. J was trimmed by 4 bases and V by 4 bases; bases with no gene match: 5. The CDR3 totals 15 residues. Germline lookup yields CDR1 SGHNT and CDR2 YYREEE (reference sequence). This CDR3 is CASSDRDRDNEKLFF. For the CDR3, the DNA is TGTGCCAGCAGCGACCGGGACAGGGATAATGAAAAACTGTTTTTT.

The CDR3 sequence: CASSWGQGAGSSTEAFF. CDR3 DNA: TGTGCCAGCAGCTGGGGACAGGGGGCCGGGAGTTCCACTGAAGCTTTCTTT. The gene calls are TRBV5-6 and TRBJ1-1; 12 bases are shared with TRBD1. This CDR3 contains 17 residues. Trimming removed 3 bases from V and 4 bases from J; junction bases left unmatched: 10. CDR1 SGHDT and CDR2 YYEEEE come from the germline V gene.

The chain employs TRBV18 and TRBJ2-3; 8 nucleotides line up with TRBD1. This CDR3 comprises 13 residues. CDR1 KGHSH and CDR2 LQKENI come from the germline V gene. J gave up 14 bases and V 3 bases, and 10 bases lay outside the gene matches. In DNA form, the CDR3 reads TGTGCCAGCTCACCGACAGGGGTGTCTTTTCCGTATTTT. Protein product: CASSPTGVSFPYF.

The chain combines TRBV9 with TRBJ2-5, with 10 bases that match TRBD1. With 4 bases clipped from V and 2 bases from J, the junction kept 8 bases outside the gene matches. CDR3 length: 16 amino acids. Per the germline V gene, CDR1 is SGDLS and CDR2 is YYNGEE. In DNA form, the CDR3 reads TGTGCCAGCAGCCCTCGGGAGGGACAGGGGCAAGAGACCCAGTACTTC. Translating gives CASSPREGQGQETQYF.

This clone has just one count. The chain links TRBV11-3 to TRBJ1-1, with 9 bases identical to TRBD1. The CDR3 contains 17 residues. CDR1 and CDR2 from the germline V gene are SGHNT and YENEEA. Trimming cost V 5 bases and J 5 bases; bases outside gene matches: 15. The CDR3 DNA reads as TGTGCCAGCAGCCCAGTAGGGACAGGGAAGAGGAGAACTGAAGCTTTCTTT. Its protein product is CASSPVGTGKRRTEAFF.

The chain has TRBV30 and TRBJ2-1; 11 bases are shared with TRBD2. The junction had 6 bases not matched to a gene; V was cut back by 4 bases and J by 7 bases. Germline values: CDR1 GTSNPN, CDR2 SVGIG (reference sequence). The length of the CDR3 is 14 residues. The CDR3 sequence is CAWTPGLAENEQFF. The DNA for the CDR3 is TGTGCCTGGACCCCGGGACTAGCGGAGAATGAGCAGTTCTTC.

The gene calls are TRBV19 and TRBJ2-1; D might be TRBD2 (5 bases). The CDR3 extends over 17 amino acids. Germline CDR1 LNHDA, CDR2 SQIVND (reference sequence). V lost 7 bases, J lost 0 bases, and 19 bases lay in between. The CDR3 loop reads CASTTTRGRSSYNEQFF. CDR3 DNA: TGTGCCAGTACCACCACACGCGGGCGAAGCTCCTACAATGAGCAGTTCTTC.

V gene TRBV11-3 combines with J gene TRBJ2-6, with no clear D. Germline lookup yields CDR1 SGHNT and CDR2 YENEEA. This CDR3 spans 15 amino acids. V lost 5 bases and J lost 3, with 11 bases in between. The CDR3 loop reads CASSPPVGGANVLTF. The DNA for the CDR3 is TGTGCCAGCAGCCCCCCGGTCGGTGGGGCCAACGTCCTGACTTTC.

The CDR3 DNA is TGTGCTAGTGGTTTAGGGCTAGCGGGCAATGAGCAGTTCTTC. Its protein product is CASGLGLAGNEQFF. J is TRBJ2-1 and V is TRBV12-5; TRBD2 agrees at 8 bases. The CDR3 consists of 14 residues. Germline-derived CDR1 and CDR2 are LGHNT and FRNRAP. The J segment lost 6 bases and the V segment lost 3 bases, leaving 4 bases of the junction unmatched. The whole variable domain, remainder taken from reference TRBV12-5 and TRBJ2-1, is DARVTQTPRHKVTEMGQEVTMRCQPILGHNTVFWYRQTMMQGLELLAYFRNRAPLDDSGMPKDRFSAEMPDATLATLKIQPSEPRDSAVYFCASGLGLAGNEQFFGPGTRLTVL.

This sequence joins TRBV7-9 and TRBJ1-1; 7 positions match TRBD1. Trimming removed 1 base from V and 0 bases from J; junction bases left unmatched: 2. The V gene's germline CDR1 is SEHNR and CDR2 FQNEAQ (reference sequence). The CDR3 runs to 15 residues. CDR3 in DNA: TGTGCCAGCAGCTTAGTTGGGACAGTGAACACTGAAGCTTTCTTT. Residues: CASSLVGTVNTEAFF. The complete variable domain, with remaining parts taken from reference TRBV7-9 and TRBJ1-1, reads DTGVSQNPRHKITKRGQNVTFRCDPISEHNRLYWYRQTLGQGPEFLTYFQNEAQLEKSRLLSDRFSAERPKGSFSTLEIQRTEQGDSAMYLCASSLVGTVNTEAFFGQGTRLTVV.

This clone has just a few counts. J is TRBJ1-4 and V is TRBV21-1; TRBD1 is the table's D call, not checked against the DNA. TRBV21-1 corresponds to a pseudogene. The CDR3 is made up of 15 amino acids. CDR3 sequence: CASSLWGDRREKLFF. The CDR3 DNA reads as TGTGCCAGCAGCCTCTGGGGTGACAGGCGTGAAAAACTGTTTTTT.

This clone was recorded once. The chain has TRBV7-9 and TRBJ1-1; D unclear. Germline CDR1 reads SEHNR; CDR2 reads FQNEAQ (reference sequence). The V end lost 4 bases, the J end lost 8 bases, and 11 bases lay between the germline ends. There are 12 residues in the CDR3. Written as DNA, the CDR3 is TGTGCCAGCAGCTCGGCTAGGCCAGAAGCTTTCTTT. Translation gives CASSSARPEAFF.

The gene calls are TRBV15 and TRBJ1-3; D is ambiguous. The germline V gene encodes CDR1 LNHNV and CDR2 YYDKDF (reference sequence). Trimming left V 7 bases short and J 1 base short, with 14 bases between. The CDR3 length is 15 residues. The CDR3 DNA sequence: TGTGCCACCACCAAAGAGGTTCGGTCTGGAAACACCATATATTTT. Its protein is CATTKEVRSGNTIYF.

The chain employs TRBV5-1 and TRBJ2-5; 7 bases match TRBD2. The CDR3 length is 17 residues. J gave up 1 base and V 0 bases, and 9 bases lay outside the gene matches. The V gene's germline CDR1 is SGHRS and CDR2 YFSETQ. In DNA, the CDR3 is TGCGCCAGCAGCTTGGGGCTGGGGGGAGGGCCCCAAGAGACCCAGTACTTC. It codes for CASSLGLGGGPQETQYF.

The rearrangement uses TRBV29-1 and TRBJ1-3; D not certain. The CDR3 is 10 amino acids. Germline CDR1 reads SQVTM; CDR2 reads ANQGSEA. Trimming pared 5 bases from V and 4 bases from J, leaving 3 bases between. The CDR3 sequence is CSVLGNTIYF. The CDR3 coding sequence is TGCAGCGTTCTGGGAAACACCATATATTTT.

V usage is TRBV5-1 and J usage is TRBJ2-7; TRBD2 matches at 7 bases. There are 14 residues in the CDR3. The V and J ends lost 4 bases and 2 bases, in that order; junction bases with no gene match: 6. Germline V CDR1 and CDR2: SGHRS, YFSETQ. The CDR3 region is CASSPGAGAYEQYV. Written as DNA, the CDR3 is TGCGCCAGCAGCCCCGGTGCGGGAGCCTACGAGCAGTACGTC.

This clone occurred once. CDR3 sequence reads: CASSQRRDRETEAFF. The CDR3 coding sequence is TGTGCCAGCAGCCAACGGAGGGACAGGGAGACTGAAGCTTTCTTT. The chain combines TRBV3-1 (or the pseudogene TRBV3-2) with TRBJ1-1, with 9 bases aligning to TRBD1. With V trimmed by 2 bases and J by 5 bases, 6 bases remained unmatched. Looked up from germline, CDR1 is LGHDT and CDR2 is YNNKEL (reference sequence). The CDR3 has 15 amino acids.

The V gene is TRBV21-1, the J gene TRBJ2-7; TRBD1 reflects the table's D call only, with no check against the DNA. TRBV21-1 is assigned pseudogene status. This CDR3 comprises 14 residues. CDR3 protein: CASSTRDRVVEQYV. CDR3 nucleotides: TGTGCCAGCAGCACCCGGGACAGGGTAGTCGAGCAGTACGTC.

The chain uses TRBV27 and TRBJ1-3; 8 nucleotides align to TRBD1. The length of the CDR3 is 18 residues. Unmatched junction bases numbered 17, after V lost 6 bases and J lost 4 bases. The germline gives CDR1 MNHEY, CDR2 SMNVEV (reference sequence). CDR3 in DNA: TGTGCCAGCAGGAGAGGTATTACCGGACAGGGAAAAGGAAACACCATATATTTT. Translated, it gives CASRRGITGQGKGNTIYF.

As to this clone: Its ends do not fully match the called genes, so a read error is possible. The V gene is TRBV5-8, the J gene TRBJ1-3; D perhaps matches TRBD1 (6 bases). Germline V gene sequence: CDR1 SGHTS, CDR2 YDEGEE. The CDR3 is 12 residues long. The CDR3 loop reads CAGRGDGNTIYF. CDR3 bases: TGTGCCGGCAGGGGAGATGGAAACACCATATATTTT.

This clone showed up just once. This chain joins TRBV10-3 and TRBJ2-1; 8 bases are shared with TRBD1. The CDR3 is 14 residues long. After removal of 11 bases from V and 4 bases from J, the junction contained 10 bases not matched to a gene. Germline V gives CDR1 ENHRY, CDR2 SYGVKD. CDR3 sequence (DNA): TGTGCCGCCCAACGGGGACAGGATTACAATGAGCAGTTCTTC. Translating it yields CAAQRGQDYNEQFF.

The V call is TRBV9, the J call TRBJ1-1; perhaps TRBD1 as D (5 bases). V lost 0 bases to trimming and J lost 0 bases, with 18 bases between them. The CDR3 sequence is 18 residues long. Germline loops: CDR1 SGDLS, CDR2 YYNGEE. CDR3 coding DNA: TGTGCCAGCAGCGTAGTGGGGGGAGGGAGGGGCATGAACACTGAAGCTTTCTTT. Its protein product is CASSVVGGGRGMNTEAFF.

The chain links TRBV7-9 to TRBJ2-2; 14 bases fit TRBD2. V was clipped by 5 bases and J by 3 bases; unmatched bases: 2. The length of the CDR3 is 16 residues. In germline, CDR1 is SEHNR, CDR2 FQNEAQ (reference sequence). The CDR3 sequence is CASSATSGRDTGELFF. The CDR3 nucleotides are TGTGCCAGCAGCGCGACTAGCGGGAGGGACACCGGGGAGCTGTTTTTT. Full variable domain (missing parts from reference TRBV7-9 and TRBJ2-2): DTGVSQNPRHKITKRGQNVTFRCDPISEHNRLYWYRQTLGQGPEFLTYFQNEAQLEKSRLLSDRFSAERPKGSFSTLEIQRTEQGDSAMYLCASSATSGRDTGELFFGEGSRLTVL.

V gene TRBV6-5 combines with J gene TRBJ1-4, with a tentative D call TRBD1 (5 bases). Trimming removed 6 bases at V and 4 bases at J, with 15 bases between. The CDR3 is 15 residues long. CDR1 is MNHEY, CDR2 SVGAGI, per germline. CDR3 amino acids: CASRGRGGLNEKLFF. Here the CDR3 DNA reads TGTGCCAGCAGAGGCCGGGGGGGACTTAATGAAAAACTGTTTTTT.